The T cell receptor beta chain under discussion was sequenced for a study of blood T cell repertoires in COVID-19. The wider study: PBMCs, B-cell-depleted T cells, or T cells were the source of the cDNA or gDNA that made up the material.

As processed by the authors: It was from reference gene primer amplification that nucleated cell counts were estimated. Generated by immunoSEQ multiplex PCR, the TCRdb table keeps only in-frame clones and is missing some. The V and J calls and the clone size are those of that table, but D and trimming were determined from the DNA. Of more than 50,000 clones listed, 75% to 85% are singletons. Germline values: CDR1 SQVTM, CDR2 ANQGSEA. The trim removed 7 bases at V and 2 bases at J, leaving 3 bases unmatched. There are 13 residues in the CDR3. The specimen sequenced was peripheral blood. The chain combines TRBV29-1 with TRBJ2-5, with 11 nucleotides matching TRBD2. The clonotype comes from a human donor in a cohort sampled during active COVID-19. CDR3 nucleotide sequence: TGCAGCGGCCGGACTAGCGGGCAAGAGACCCAGTACTTC. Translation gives CSGRTSGQETQYF.